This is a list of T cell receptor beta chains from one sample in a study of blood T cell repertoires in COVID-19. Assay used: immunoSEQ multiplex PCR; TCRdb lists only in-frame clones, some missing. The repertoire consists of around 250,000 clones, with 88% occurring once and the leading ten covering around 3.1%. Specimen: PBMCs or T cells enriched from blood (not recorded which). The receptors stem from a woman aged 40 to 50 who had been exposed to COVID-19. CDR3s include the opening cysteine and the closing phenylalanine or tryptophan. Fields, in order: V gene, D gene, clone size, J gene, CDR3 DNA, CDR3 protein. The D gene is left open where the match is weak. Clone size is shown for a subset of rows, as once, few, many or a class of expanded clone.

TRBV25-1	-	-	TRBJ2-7	TGTGCCAGCAGTGATCCCGGGGTTAGCTCCTACGAGCAGTACTTC	CASSDPGVSSYEQYF
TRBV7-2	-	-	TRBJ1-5	TGTGCCAGCAGCCTAGACAGCTATAGCAATCAGCCCCAGCATTTT	CASSLDSYSNQPQHF
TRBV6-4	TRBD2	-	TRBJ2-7	TGTGCCAGCAGGCCTAGCGGGGGACCCTCCTACGAGCAGTACTTC	CASRPSGGPSYEQYF
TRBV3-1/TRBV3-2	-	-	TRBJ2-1	TGTGCCAGCAGCCAAGAGGGCGGGGGCCATGAGCAGTTCTTC	CASSQEGGGHEQFF
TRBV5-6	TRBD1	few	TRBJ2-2	TGTGCCAGCAGCCCTTGGACAGGACCGAACACCGGGGAGCTGTTTTTT	CASSPWTGPNTGELFF
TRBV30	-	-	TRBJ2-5	TGTGCCTGGAGTGTACGTTTGGTGAGGATTGGAGAGACCCAGTACTTC	CAWSVRLVRIGETQYF
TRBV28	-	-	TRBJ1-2	TGTGCCAGCAGTTTTCAGGGTTTCAGCTATGGCTACACCTTC	CASSFQGFSYGYTF
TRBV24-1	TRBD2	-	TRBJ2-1	TGTGCCACCAGTGATTCCCTAGCGGGCTCCTACAATGAGCAGTTCTTC	CATSDSLAGSYNEQFF
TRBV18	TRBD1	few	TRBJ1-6	TGTGCCAGCTCACCCGGGACAGATAATTCACCCCTCCACTTT	CASSPGTDNSPLHF
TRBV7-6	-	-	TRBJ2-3	TGTGCCAGCAGCTTAAGACAGGACCGTTTATACACAGATACGCAGTATTTT	CASSLRQDRLYTDTQYF
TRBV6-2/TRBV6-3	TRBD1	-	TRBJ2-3	TGTGCCAGCAGTTACCGGACAGGTTTATCCCCCTCTGGGACAGATACGCAGTATTTT	CASSYRTGLSPSGTDTQYF
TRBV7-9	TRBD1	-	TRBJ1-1	TGTGCCAGCAGCCGGACAGGGGGCGACCGTAGGAACACTGAAGCTTTCTTT	CASSRTGGDRRNTEAFF
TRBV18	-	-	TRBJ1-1	TGTGCCAGCTCACCACCCAGAAACACTGAAGCTTTCTTT	CASSPPRNTEAFF
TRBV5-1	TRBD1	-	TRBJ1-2	TGCGCCAGCAGCTTAGAAACAGGGGGACTAAACTATGGCTACACCTTC	CASSLETGGLNYGYTF
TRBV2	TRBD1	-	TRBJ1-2	TGTGCCAGTAGAGCCGGGACAGCCACCTTCGGGGGTGGCTACACCTTC	CASRAGTATFGGGYTF
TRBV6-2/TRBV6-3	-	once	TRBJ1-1	TGTGCCAGCAGTTACGGGGCGGGGGTGAACACTGAAGCTTTCTTT	CASSYGAGVNTEAFF
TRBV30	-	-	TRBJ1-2	TGTGCCTGGAGCCCTACGGGCTATGGCTACACCTTC	CAWSPTGYGYTF
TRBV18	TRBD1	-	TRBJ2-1	TGTGCCAGCTCACCGGTAATCTTAACAGGGGGCCTAAATGAGCAGTTCTTC	CASSPVILTGGLNEQFF
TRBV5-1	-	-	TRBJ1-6	TGCGCCAGCAGCTTCACGTCCGGACAGCCCTATAATTCACCCCTCCACTTT	CASSFTSGQPYNSPLHF
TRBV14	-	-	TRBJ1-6	TGTGCCAGCAGCCACAGGTTTTCCGGGGTTAATTCACCCCTCCACTTT	CASSHRFSGVNSPLHF
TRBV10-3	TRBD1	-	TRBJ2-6	TGTGCCATCAGTGAGTCGAAGGGGACAGCCTCTGGGGCCAACGTCCTGACTTTC	CAISESKGTASGANVLTF
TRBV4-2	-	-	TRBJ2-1	TGTGCCAGCAGCCAAGGGTACGGGCGGGGCTCCTACAATGAGCAGTTCTTC	CASSQGYGRGSYNEQFF
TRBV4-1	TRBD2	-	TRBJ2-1	TGCGCCAGCAGCCAAGATCGTATTTTTGGACTAGCGGGAGAGGGCTCCTACAATGAGCAGTTCTTC	CASSQDRIFGLAGEGSYNEQFF
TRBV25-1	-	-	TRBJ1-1	TGTGCCAGCAGTTCGGACAGTCGGATTAACACTGAAGCTTTCTTT	CASSSDSRINTEAFF
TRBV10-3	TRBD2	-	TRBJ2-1	TGTGCCATCATGGGGGAGCCCGGGACTAGCGGGGGTTACAATGAGCAGTTCTTC	CAIMGEPGTSGGYNEQFF
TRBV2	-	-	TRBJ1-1	TGTGCCAGCAGTTTTTCCTGGAACACTGAAGCTTTCTTT	CASSFSWNTEAFF
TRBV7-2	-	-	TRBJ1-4	TGTGCCAGCAGCTTAGGGGAAGTCGGGGAACTGTTTTTT	CASSLGEVGELFF
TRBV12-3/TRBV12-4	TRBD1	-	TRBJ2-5	TGTGCCAGCAGGGGACAGGGTCAAGAGACCCAGTACTTC	CASRGQGQETQYF
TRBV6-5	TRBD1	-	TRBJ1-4	TGTGCCAGCAGATGGACAGGGGTAAATGAAAAACTGTTTTTT	CASRWTGVNEKLFF
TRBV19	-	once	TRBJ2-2	TGTGCCAGTAGTATCCGAGCCGGGGAGCTGTTTTTT	CASSIRAGELFF
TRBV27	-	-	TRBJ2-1	TGTGCCAGCAGTCCCGGGGTCTCGGGGAATGAGCAGTTCTTC	CASSPGVSGNEQFF
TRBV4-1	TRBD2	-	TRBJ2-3	TGCGCCAGCAGCCATAGGAGACTAGCGGATACAGATACGCAGTATTTT	CASSHRRLADTDTQYF
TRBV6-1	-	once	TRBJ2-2	TGTGCCAGCAGTGAAGCCCCCGGACGGACTGGGGAGCTGTTTTTT	CASSEAPGRTGELFF
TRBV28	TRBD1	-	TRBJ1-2	TGTGCCAGCAGTCCGCCTCAGGGGGACTATGGCTACACCTTC	CASSPPQGDYGYTF
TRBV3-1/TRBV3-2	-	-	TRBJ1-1	TGTGCCAGCAGCCAAAAGGGGAAAGCTTTCTTT	CASSQKGKAFF
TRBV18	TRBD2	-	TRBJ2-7	TGTGCCAGCTCACCACTGCGGGGGGGAGGCGAGCAGTACTTC	CASSPLRGGGEQYF
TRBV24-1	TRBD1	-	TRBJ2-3	TGTGCCACCAGTGATTTGCTTGTTGGGGACAGGGGTACCACAGATACGCAGTATTTT	CATSDLLVGDRGTTDTQYF
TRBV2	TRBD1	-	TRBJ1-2	TGTGCCAGCAGTGACTGGGACAGGGGGAGTGGCTACACCTTC	CASSDWDRGSGYTF
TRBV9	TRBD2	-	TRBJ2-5	TGTGCCAGCAGCGTATGGACTAGCGAACAAGAGACCCAGTACTTC	CASSVWTSEQETQYF
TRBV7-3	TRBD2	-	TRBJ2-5	TGTGCCAGCAGTTTGTACGGGACTAGTAACCTGGAGACCCAGTACTTC	CASSLYGTSNLETQYF
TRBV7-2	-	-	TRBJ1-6	TGTGCCAGCAGGGCGGGCACTCCGGCGTCACCCCTCCACTTT	CASRAGTPASPLHF
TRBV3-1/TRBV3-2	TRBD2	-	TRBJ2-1	TGTGCCAGCAGCCAAGGGGCTAGCGGGCCCTACAATGAGCAGTTCTTC	CASSQGASGPYNEQFF
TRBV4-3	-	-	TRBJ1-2	TGCGCCAGCAGCCAAGAAAGGAGCCGGAAGGGCTACACCTTC	CASSQERSRKGYTF
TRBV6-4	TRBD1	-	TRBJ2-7	TGTGCCAGCAGTGACTCTTTGGGACAGGGGGGGTACGAGCAGTACTTC	CASSDSLGQGGYEQYF
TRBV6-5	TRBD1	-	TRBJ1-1	TGTGCCAGCAGACAGGGGCGAACTGAAGCTTTCTTT	CASRQGRTEAFF
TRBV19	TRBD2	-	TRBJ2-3	TGTGCCAGTAGCAGAGTAGCGGGAGGGCGAGGTACAGATACGCAGTATTTT	CASSRVAGGRGTDTQYF
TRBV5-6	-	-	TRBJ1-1	TGTGCCAGCAGCCTGGACAGGAACACTGAAGCTTTCTTT	CASSLDRNTEAFF
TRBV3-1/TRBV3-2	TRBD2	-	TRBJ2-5	TGTGCCAGCTCCGGGACTAGCGGGGGACAACAAGAGACCCAGTACTTC	CASSGTSGGQQETQYF
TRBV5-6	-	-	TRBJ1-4	TGTGCCAGTCGCCCTGGGGGGATGAGAGAAAAACTGTTTTTT	CASRPGGMREKLFF
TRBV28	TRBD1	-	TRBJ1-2	TGTGCCATGAAAAGACAGGGCGGGTACTATGGCTACACCTTC	CAMKRQGGYYGYTF
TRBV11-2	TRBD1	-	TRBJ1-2	TGTGCCAGCAGCTCAGGGGGTTGGGGAGGCTATGGCTACACCTTC	CASSSGGWGGYGYTF
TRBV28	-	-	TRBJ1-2	TGTGCCAGCAGTCCTCATGGAGGGATTAACTATGGCTACACCTTC	CASSPHGGINYGYTF
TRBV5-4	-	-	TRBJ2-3	TGTGCCAGCAACCTTTACCAGTTTCAGAGCACAGATACGCAGTATTTT	CASNLYQFQSTDTQYF